The 21 T cell receptor beta chains below were found in one sample sequenced in a study of CD8 T cells in Susac syndrome. A quantity of about 0.5 to 1 ug RNA underwent reverse transcription using random hexamers. One entry per CDR3 protein results from TCRdb running MiXCR on the immunoSEQ multiplex PCR reads. The sample lists some 110,000 distinct CDR3 sequences, roughly 94% occurring once. The sample taken for sequencing was CD8+ T cells from PBMCs. All receptors come from a human donor with Susac syndrome.

The genes are TRBV29-1 and TRBJ2-1, with 7 bases matching TRBD2. The ends lost 3 bases at V and 7 bases at J; junction bases unmatched: 9. This CDR3 is built from 14 residues. Germline V lookup: CDR1 SQVTM, CDR2 ANQGSEA. The CDR3 here is CSVDQRGSFNEQFF. The CDR3 coding sequence is TGCAGCGTTGACCAGCGGGGTTCGTTTAATGAGCAGTTCTTC.

The V and J genes are TRBV12-3 or TRBV12-4 and TRBJ1-2; D gene uncertain. The CDR3 length is 12 residues. The ends were cut back, 8 bases at V and 2 bases at J, with 9 bases in the middle. CDR3 in DNA: TGTGCCAGCTCCCTGGGCAACTATGGCTACACCTTC. Amino acid sequence: CASSLGNYGYTF.

The CDR3 DNA reads TGCGCCGGGCTACAGGGAAAGAATCAGCCCCAGCATTTT. Protein product: CAGLQGKNQPQHF. This rearrangement joins TRBV4-3 to TRBJ1-5; possible D gene TRBD1, 6 bases. V lost 11 bases to trimming and J lost 4 bases, with 15 bases between them. This CDR3 has 13 amino acids. Germline V lookup: CDR1 LGHNA, CDR2 YSLEER.

This clonotype was observed once. Here the CDR3 DNA reads TGCGCCAGCAGCTTGGCAGCTTTATACAATGAGCAGTTCTTC. Its protein is CASSLAALYNEQFF. The V gene is TRBV5-1, the J gene TRBJ2-1, with D unresolved. From germline, CDR1 is SGHRS and CDR2 YFSETQ. V gave up 0 bases and J gave up 4 bases, with 8 bases separating them. This CDR3 has 14 amino acids.

This chain connects TRBV29-1 to TRBJ1-1; possibly TRBD1 for D (6 bases). The germline V and J ends were trimmed by 1 base and 8 bases, with 14 bases remaining between them. Germline V gene lookup returns CDR1 SQVTM and CDR2 ANQGSEA. This CDR3 comprises 13 residues. The CDR3, as DNA: TGCAGCGTTGAAGGTCCCGGGACACAGGAAGCTTTCTTT. This codes for CSVEGPGTQEAFF.

The chain joins TRBV2 to TRBJ2-2; 8 nucleotides line up with TRBD2. The length of the CDR3 is 16 residues. Germline CDR1 SNHLY, CDR2 FYNNEI. Trimming cost V 7 bases and J 0 bases; bases outside gene matches: 7. CDR3: CASTISGLANTGELFF. For the CDR3, the DNA is TGTGCCAGCACCATATCGGGACTAGCGAACACCGGGGAGCTGTTTTTT.

The chain carries TRBV6-5 and TRBJ2-1; D is ambiguous. The CDR3 extends over 13 amino acids. CDR1 and CDR2 (germline): MNHEY, SVGAGI. Between the trimmed V and J ends, which lost 0 bases and 6 bases, there was a span of 6 bases. CDR3 coding DNA: TGTGCCAGCAGTTACTCGGAGACCAATGAGCAGTTCTTC. This translates into CASSYSETNEQFF.

This clonotype was seen just once. This chain uses TRBV5-4 with TRBJ1-1; D may be TRBD1 (5 bases). V shed 2 bases and J shed 6 bases, with 8 bases lying between them. The CDR3 consists of 12 residues. CDR1 and CDR2 (germline): SGHNT, YYREEE (reference sequence). The CDR3 region is CASSFGGAEAFF. The CDR3 DNA reads as TGTGCCAGCAGCTTCGGGGGGGCTGAAGCTTTCTTT.

In this sample, this clonotype turned up once. The chain combines TRBV5-1 with TRBJ1-1; D not resolved. CDR1 is SGHRS and CDR2 is YFSETQ in the germline V gene. The CDR3 spans 13 residues. Trimming stripped 6 bases from V and 4 bases from J, with 13 bases between. This CDR3 reads CASNPESSTEAFF. In DNA form, the CDR3 reads TGCGCCAGCAATCCGGAGAGTAGCACTGAAGCTTTCTTT.

The chain recombines TRBV7-8 with TRBJ1-2; D gene uncertain. The CDR3 has 14 amino acids. Trimming stripped 3 bases from V and 8 bases from J, with 16 bases between. The germline V gene has CDR1 SGHVS and CDR2 FQNEAQ. DNA of the CDR3: TGTGCCAGCAGCTTTTCCCCCCTCGGCTACGGCTACACCTTC. Amino acid sequence: CASSFSPLGYGYTF.

For the CDR3, the DNA is TGTGCCAGCAGTTATACCGGGACAGGCAATCAGCCCCAGCATTTT. This gives the protein CASSYTGTGNQPQHF. This chain uses TRBV6-5 with TRBJ1-5, with 7 bases lining up with TRBD1. Unmatched junction bases numbered 4, after V lost 3 bases and J lost 2 bases. Germline CDR1 MNHEY, CDR2 SVGAGI. CDR3 length: 15 amino acids.

The V and J genes are TRBV10-2 and TRBJ2-1; D is unclear. The CDR3 runs to 10 residues. From germline, CDR1 is WSHSY and CDR2 SAAADI. Trimming pared 4 bases from V and 10 bases from J, leaving 5 bases between. CDR3: CASSAPEQFF. Written as DNA, the CDR3 is TGCGCCAGCAGTGCACCAGAGCAGTTCTTC.

J is TRBJ1-4 and V is TRBV15; D is unclear. Germline loops: CDR1 LNHNV, CDR2 YYDKDF (reference sequence). This CDR3 has 14 residues. V lost 2 bases to trimming and J lost 6 bases, with 10 bases between them. CDR3 bases: TGTGCCACCAGCAGATCCTCGGGAGATGAAAAACTGTTTTTT. Translation: CATSRSSGDEKLFF.

V usage is TRBV6-7 and J usage is TRBJ2-7, with 7 bases matching TRBD1. TRBV6-7 has ORF status, its function being uncertain. The junction had 7 bases not matched to a gene; V was cut back by 0 bases and J by 2 bases. The length of the CDR3 is 16 residues. The chain's CDR3 is CASSYSSRDRAYEQYF. The DNA for the CDR3 is TGTGCCAGCAGTTACTCGTCGCGTGACAGGGCCTACGAGCAGTACTTC.

J is TRBJ1-5 and V is TRBV15, with a tentative D call TRBD1 (5 bases). Trimming stripped 0 bases from V and 6 bases from J, with 12 bases between. The CDR3 has 15 amino acids. Per germline, CDR1 LNHNV and CDR2 YYDKDF (reference sequence). The chain's CDR3 is CATSRDQGISQPQHF. CDR3 nucleotide sequence: TGTGCCACCAGCAGAGACCAGGGTATCAGTCAGCCCCAGCATTTT. The variable domain in full, with the rest retrieved from reference TRBV15 and TRBJ1-5, is DAMVIQNPRYQVTQFGKPVTLSCSQTLNHNVMYWYQQKSSQAPKLLFHYYDKDFNNEADTPDNFQSRRPNTSFCFLDIRSPGLGDTAMYLCATSRDQGISQPQHFGDGTRLSIL.

This CDR3 is CAITLDSTRNSYGYTF. CDR3 in DNA: TGTGCCATCACTCTGGACAGTACCAGAAATTCCTATGGCTACACCTTC. This chain links TRBV10-3 with TRBJ1-2, with D possibly TRBD1 on 6 matching bases. With 7 bases removed from V and 4 bases from J, the gap between germline ends came to 22 bases. CDR3 size: 16 residues. Germline CDR1 and CDR2: ENHRY and SYGVKD.

The gene calls are TRBV20-1 and TRBJ2-7; D tentatively reads TRBD1 or TRBD2 (6 bases each). From germline, CDR1 is DFQATT and CDR2 SNEGSKA (reference sequence). V was clipped by 6 bases and J by 0 bases, with 9 bases between them. CDR3 length: 12 residues. CDR3 in amino acids: CSARDNSYEQYF. The CDR3 nucleotides read TGCAGTGCGCGGGACAACTCCTACGAGCAGTACTTC.

V and J are TRBV24-1 and TRBJ1-5; a weak D match, TRBD1 (6 bases). Germline V gene sequence: CDR1 KGHDR, CDR2 SFDVKD. The CDR3 runs 14 residues. Trimming removed 9 bases from V and 3 bases from J, with 14 bases in between. CDR3 region: CATGIQGFNQPQHF. CDR3 in DNA: TGTGCCACCGGGATACAGGGTTTCAATCAGCCCCAGCATTTT.

This rearrangement joins TRBV9 to TRBJ2-1; TRBD1 aligns across 7 bases. J lost 4 bases, V lost 3 bases, and 7 bases had no gene match. This CDR3 comprises 15 residues. Germline CDR1 is SGDLS and CDR2 is YYNGEE. The CDR3 region has the DNA TGTGCCAGCAGCGACGAAGGGACAGATTACAATGAGCAGTTCTTC. It specifies CASSDEGTDYNEQFF.

The V and J genes are TRBV3-1 and TRBJ1-1; unclear D gene. V was clipped by 4 bases and J by 1 base, with 10 bases between them. In germline, CDR1 is LGHDT, CDR2 YNNKEL (reference sequence). The CDR3 length is 14 residues. This CDR3 is CASSRGVPNTEAFF. In nucleotides, the CDR3 is TGTGCCAGCAGCCGCGGGGTCCCGAACACTGAAGCTTTCTTT.

The chain links TRBV20-1 to TRBJ2-7, with 7 nucleotides matching TRBD1. This CDR3 contains 13 residues. J gave up 3 bases and V 3 bases, and 5 bases lay outside the gene matches. CDR1 DFQATT and CDR2 SNEGSKA come from the germline V gene (reference sequence). The chain's CDR3 is CSASLRDSYEQYF. The CDR3, as DNA: TGCAGTGCTAGTCTTAGGGACAGCTACGAGCAGTACTTC.